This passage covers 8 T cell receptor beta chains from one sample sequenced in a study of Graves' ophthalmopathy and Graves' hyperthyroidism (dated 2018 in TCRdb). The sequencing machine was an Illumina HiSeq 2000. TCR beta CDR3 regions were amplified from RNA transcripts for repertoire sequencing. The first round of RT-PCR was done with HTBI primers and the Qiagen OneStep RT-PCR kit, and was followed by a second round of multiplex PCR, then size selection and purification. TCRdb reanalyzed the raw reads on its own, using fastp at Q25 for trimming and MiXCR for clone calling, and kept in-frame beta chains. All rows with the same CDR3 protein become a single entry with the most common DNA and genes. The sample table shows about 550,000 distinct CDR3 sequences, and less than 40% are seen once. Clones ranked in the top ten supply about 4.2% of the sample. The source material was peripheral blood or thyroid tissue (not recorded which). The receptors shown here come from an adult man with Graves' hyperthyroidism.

DNA of the CDR3: TGTGCCAGCAGCGTTGAGTCGGGAGACTACGAGCAGTACTTC. Protein sequence: CASSVESGDYEQYF. This chain uses TRBV11-1 with TRBJ2-7; D is perhaps TRBD2 (6 bases). Deletions cut 5 bases from V and 3 bases from J, with 14 bases between. Germline V gene sequence: CDR1 SGHAT, CDR2 FQDESV (reference sequence). This CDR3 region has 14 residues. Complete variable domain (other parts from reference TRBV11-1 and TRBJ2-7): EAEVAQSPRYKITEKSQAVAFWCDPISGHATLYWYRQILGQGPELLVQFQDESVVDDSQLPKDRFSAERLKGVDSTLKIQPAELGDSAMYLCASSVESGDYEQYFGPGTRLTVT.

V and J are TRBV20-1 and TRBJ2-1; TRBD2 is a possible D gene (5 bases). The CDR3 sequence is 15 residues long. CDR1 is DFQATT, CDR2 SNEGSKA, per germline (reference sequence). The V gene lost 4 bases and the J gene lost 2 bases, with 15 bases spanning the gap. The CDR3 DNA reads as TGCAGTGCTACACCCGAATACGGGGCCTACAATGAGCAGTTCTTC. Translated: CSATPEYGAYNEQFF.

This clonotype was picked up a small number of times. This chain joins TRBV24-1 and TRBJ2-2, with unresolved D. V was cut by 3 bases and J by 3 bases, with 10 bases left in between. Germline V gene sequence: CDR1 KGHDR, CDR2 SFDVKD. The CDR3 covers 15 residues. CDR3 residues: CATSDVVTDTGELFF. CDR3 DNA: TGTGCCACCAGTGATGTGGTGACGGACACCGGGGAGCTGTTTTTT.

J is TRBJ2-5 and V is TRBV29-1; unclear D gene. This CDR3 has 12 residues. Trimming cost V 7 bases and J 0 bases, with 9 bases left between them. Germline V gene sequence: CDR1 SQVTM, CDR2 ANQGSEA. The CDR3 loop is CSGDMYQETQYF. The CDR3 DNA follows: TGCAGCGGGGATATGTACCAAGAGACCCAGTACTTC. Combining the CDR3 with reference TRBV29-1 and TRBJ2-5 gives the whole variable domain SAVISQKPSRDICQRGTSLTIQCQVDSQVTMMFWYRQQPGQSLTLIATANQGSEATYESGFVIDKFPISRPNLTFSTLTVSNMSPEDSSIYLCSGDMYQETQYFGPGTRLLVL.

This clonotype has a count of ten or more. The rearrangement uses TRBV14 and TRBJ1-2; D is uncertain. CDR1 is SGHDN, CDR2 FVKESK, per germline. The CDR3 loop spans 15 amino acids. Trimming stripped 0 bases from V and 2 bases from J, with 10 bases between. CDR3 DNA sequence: TGTGCCAGCAGCCAAGAACGGACCGTGAACTATGGCTACACCTTC. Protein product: CASSQERTVNYGYTF.

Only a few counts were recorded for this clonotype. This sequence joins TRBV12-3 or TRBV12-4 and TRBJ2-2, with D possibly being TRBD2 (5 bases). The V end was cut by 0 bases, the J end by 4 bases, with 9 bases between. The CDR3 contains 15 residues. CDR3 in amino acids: CASSLALTSTGELFF. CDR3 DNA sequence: TGTGCCAGCAGTTTAGCCCTTACTAGCACCGGGGAGCTGTTTTTT.

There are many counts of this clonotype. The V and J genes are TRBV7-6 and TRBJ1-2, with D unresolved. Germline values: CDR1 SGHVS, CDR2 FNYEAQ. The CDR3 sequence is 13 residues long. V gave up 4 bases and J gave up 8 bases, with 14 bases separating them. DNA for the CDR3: TGTGCCAGCAGCTCTGACATAGCACGGGGCTACACCTTC. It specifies CASSSDIARGYTF.

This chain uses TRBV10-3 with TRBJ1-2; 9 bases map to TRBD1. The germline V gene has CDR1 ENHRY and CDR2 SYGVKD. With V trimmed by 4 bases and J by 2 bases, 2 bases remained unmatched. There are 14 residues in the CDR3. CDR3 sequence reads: CAISGGQGNYGYTF. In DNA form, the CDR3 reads TGTGCCATCAGTGGGGGACAGGGAAACTATGGCTACACCTTC.